The 19 T cell receptor beta chains listed next were all sequenced from one sample in a study of OX40 agonist ivuxolimab in advanced cancers. Produced via immunoSEQ multiplex PCR; TCRdb's table is partial and in-frame only. The repertoire holds tens of thousands of clones, with 82% as singletons. The source material was CD4+ or CD8+ T cells sorted from blood, sampled in a trial of the OX40 agonist ivuxolimab. These receptors originate from an adult with an advanced solid tumor such as melanoma, head and neck, liver or kidney cancer.

The CDR3 protein is CASSIGGVKNTEAFF. In DNA form, the CDR3 reads TGTGCCAGTAGTATAGGGGGCGTTAAGAACACTGAAGCTTTCTTT. The V gene is TRBV19, the J gene TRBJ1-1; the D gene is possibly TRBD1 (5 bases). The V gene lost 1 base and the J gene lost 1 base, with 10 bases spanning the gap. This CDR3 spans 15 amino acids. Germline assignment: CDR1 LNHDA and CDR2 SQIVND (reference sequence). Full variable domain (remainder filled in from reference TRBV19 and TRBJ1-1): DGGITQSPKYLFRKEGQNVTLSCEQNLNHDAMYWYRQDPGQGLRLIYYSQIVNDFQKGDIAEGYSVSREKKESFPLTVTSAQKNPTAFYLCASSIGGVKNTEAFFGQGTRLTVV.

The V call is TRBV11-1, the J call TRBJ1-1, with D unresolved. V was shortened by 3 bases and J by 0 bases, with 14 bases between the two germline ends. CDR1 SGHAT and CDR2 FQDESV come from the germline V gene (reference sequence). The CDR3 totals 16 residues. The CDR3 DNA reads as TGTGCCAGCAGCTTGAGTCGGTTAACTTTGAACACTGAAGCTTTCTTT. Residues: CASSLSRLTLNTEAFF.

This sequence joins TRBV5-1 and TRBJ2-2, with 11 bases that match TRBD2. With V trimmed by 1 base and J by 4 bases, 6 bases remained unmatched. Germline values: CDR1 SGHRS, CDR2 YFSETQ. This CDR3 contains 17 residues. CDR3 amino acids: CASSLSPSGGTTGELFF. DNA for the CDR3: TGCGCCAGCAGCTTGTCCCCTAGCGGGGGGACCACCGGGGAGCTGTTTTTT.

The chain joins TRBV6-5 to TRBJ2-1, with D hard to call. The germline V gene has CDR1 MNHEY and CDR2 SVGAGI. CDR3 length equals 13 residues. The V end was cut by 7 bases, the J end by 4 bases, with 11 bases between. The CDR3 coding sequence is TGTGCCAGCACGGCCGGTCCTTACAATGAGCAGTTCTTC. Its translation is CASTAGPYNEQFF.

This clone was seen a single time. The V gene is TRBV7-2, the J gene TRBJ2-7; 10 bases match TRBD2. The CDR3 length is 15 residues. With 7 bases clipped from V and 5 bases from J, the junction kept 11 bases outside the gene matches. Germline V gene sequence: CDR1 SGHTA, CDR2 FQGNSA. Here the CDR3 DNA reads TGTGCCAGCACACTAGCGGGGCTAGCGGGCCACGAGCAGTACTTC. It yields the protein CASTLAGLAGHEQYF. The complete variable domain, with remaining parts taken from reference TRBV7-2 and TRBJ2-7, reads GAGVSQSPSNKVTEKGKDVELRCDPISGHTALYWYRQSLGQGLEFLIYFQGNSAPDKSGLPSDRFSAERTGGSVSTLTIQRTQQEDSAVYLCASTLAGLAGHEQYFGPGTRLTVT.

The chain joins TRBV7-8 to TRBJ1-5; no reliable D call. The CDR3 runs 14 residues. Germline V CDR1 and CDR2: SGHVS, FQNEAQ. V was clipped by 5 bases and J by 6 bases, with 14 bases between them. CDR3 loop: CASSTSDWGQPQHF. The DNA for the CDR3 is TGTGCCAGCAGCACCTCCGATTGGGGTCAGCCCCAGCATTTT.

CDR3 amino acids: CASSLPPSTVEAFF. The CDR3, as DNA: TGTGCCAGCAGCTTACCCCCCTCGACAGTCGAAGCTTTCTTT. The rearrangement links TRBV11-2 to TRBJ1-1; a weak D match, TRBD1 (5 bases). V was pared by 2 bases and J by 8 bases, with 15 bases between. The CDR3 runs 14 residues. Germline lookup yields CDR1 SGHAT and CDR2 FQNNGV.

Written as DNA, the CDR3 is TGTGCCAGCAGTTACGGGGGAAGCAATCAGCCCCAGCATTTT. Amino acids: CASSYGGSNQPQHF. The chain joins TRBV6-6 to TRBJ1-5, with D possibly being TRBD1 (5 bases). The CDR3 runs 14 residues. With 2 bases removed from V and 1 base from J, the gap between germline ends came to 6 bases. Germline lookup yields CDR1 MNHNY and CDR2 SVGAGI (reference sequence).

The chain carries TRBV5-1 and TRBJ2-2; D may be TRBD1 or TRBD2 (5 bases each). Looked up from germline, CDR1 is SGHRS and CDR2 is YFSETQ. Trimming took off 6 bases at V and 2 bases at J, with 17 bases between the two ends. This CDR3 spans 16 amino acids. The CDR3 sequence is CASTSSGQLNTGELFF. CDR3 coding DNA: TGCGCCAGCACGTCTTCGGGGCAGCTCAACACCGGGGAGCTGTTTTTT.

Comments on this clone: Other DNA sequences within the sample encode an identical CDR3. The rearrangement uses TRBV5-1 and TRBJ1-6; D remains ambiguous. CDR3 length equals 13 residues. The V and J ends lost 0 bases and 8 bases respectively, with 6 bases between them. CDR1 SGHRS and CDR2 YFSETQ come from the germline V gene. This CDR3 reads CASSLAGYSPLHF. Written as DNA, the CDR3 is TGCGCCAGCAGCTTGGCGGGTTATTCACCCCTCCACTTT. The full variable domain, rest sourced from reference TRBV5-1 and TRBJ1-6, is KAGVTQTPRYLIKTRGQQVTLSCSPISGHRSVSWYQQTPGQGLQFLFEYFSETQRNKGNFPGRFSGRQFSNSRSEMNVSTLELGDSALYLCASSLAGYSPLHFGNGTRLTVT.

The rearrangement joins TRBV4-2 to TRBJ2-6; D is ambiguous. Per the germline V gene, CDR1 is LGHNA and CDR2 is YNFKEQ. V lost 5 bases, J lost 5 bases, and 22 bases lay in between. CDR3 length equals 18 residues. CDR3 loop: CASSEALKVTSRANVLTF. CDR3 in DNA: TGTGCCAGCAGCGAAGCACTCAAGGTTACAAGTCGGGCCAACGTCCTGACTTTC.

V gene TRBV4-2 combines with J gene TRBJ2-3; 7 bases map to TRBD2. In germline, CDR1 is LGHNA, CDR2 YNFKEQ. The CDR3 loop spans 15 amino acids. Trimming took 2 bases from V and 2 from J; bases not matched to a gene: 4. The CDR3: CASSQQAGSTDTQYF. CDR3 coding DNA: TGTGCCAGCAGCCAACAAGCGGGGTCCACAGATACGCAGTATTTT.

The gene calls are TRBV23-1 and TRBJ1-6; 7 positions match TRBD1. TRBV23-1 is noted as an ORF with a role that remains uncertain. The CDR3 is made up of 18 amino acids. The ends lost 3 bases at V and 4 bases at J; junction bases unmatched: 12. CDR3 nucleotide sequence: TGCGCCAGCAGTCATCACGCCGCGGGACAGTTTTATAATTCACCCCTCCACTTT. This translates into CASSHHAAGQFYNSPLHF.

This rearrangement joins TRBV5-6 to TRBJ2-7; D is unresolved. The CDR3 is 13 residues long. Per germline, CDR1 SGHDT and CDR2 YYEEEE. Trimming took off 4 bases at V and 0 bases at J, with 8 bases between the two ends. CDR3: CASSHLVSYEQYF. DNA of the CDR3: TGTGCCAGCAGCCACCTCGTCTCCTACGAGCAGTACTTC. The complete variable domain, with remaining parts taken from reference TRBV5-6 and TRBJ2-7, reads DAGVTQSPTHLIKTRGQQVTLRCSPKSGHDTVSWYQQALGQGPQFIFQYYEEEERQRGNFPDRFSGHQFPNYSSELNVNALLLGDSALYLCASSHLVSYEQYFGPGTRLTVT.

This clone has only one observation. The CDR3 coding sequence is TGTGCCAGCAGAAGCGGGGTGCCGAATACGCAGTATTTT. Translation gives CASRSGVPNTQYF. This chain joins TRBV7-2 and TRBJ2-3; 7 bases fit TRBD2. J was trimmed by 7 bases and V by 6 bases; bases with no gene match: 7. Germline values: CDR1 SGHTA, CDR2 FQGNSA. There are 13 residues in the CDR3.

This clone was observed a handful of times. V is TRBV7-6 and J is TRBJ2-3, with D perhaps matching TRBD1 (6 bases). The V and J ends lost 5 bases and 3 bases respectively, with 15 bases between them. The CDR3 is made up of 15 amino acids. Germline V lookup: CDR1 SGHVS, CDR2 FNYEAQ. The CDR3 nucleotides read TGTGCCAGCAGCGAAGGGGGTAGTAAGACAGATACGCAGTATTTT. Residues: CASSEGGSKTDTQYF.

The rearrangement uses TRBV7-8 and TRBJ1-2; D is undetermined. Per germline, CDR1 SGHVS and CDR2 FQNEAQ. The germline V and J ends were trimmed by 8 bases and 0 bases, with 10 bases remaining between them. This CDR3 has 13 amino acids. The CDR3 DNA reads as TGTGCCAGCCAGGCAGCCCCTAACTATGGCTACACCTTC. Amino acid sequence: CASQAAPNYGYTF.

The V call is TRBV30, the J call TRBJ2-7; TRBD2 might be the D (6 bases). Germline CDR1 and CDR2: GTSNPN and SVGIG (reference sequence). This CDR3 comprises 12 residues. The CDR3 DNA reads as TGTGCTGTGGTGCGGCTAGCGAACGAGCAGTACTTC. Residues: CAVVRLANEQYF. The variable domain in full, completed from reference TRBV30 and TRBJ2-7, reads SQTIHQWPATLVQPVGSPLSLECTVEGTSNPNLYWYRQAAGRGLQLLFYSVGIGQISSEVPQNLSASRPQDRQFILSSKKLLLSDSGFYLCAVVRLANEQYFGPGTRLTVT.

This clone was counted once. The chain employs TRBV4-3 and TRBJ1-4; the match to TRBD1 covers 8 bases. Per germline, CDR1 LGHNA and CDR2 YSLEER. CDR3 length: 15 residues. The V and J ends lost 0 bases and 8 bases, in that order; junction bases with no gene match: 5. The CDR3 region is CASSQELQGVEKLFF. CDR3 nucleotides: TGCGCCAGCAGCCAAGAACTACAGGGGGTCGAAAAACTGTTTTTT.